This T cell receptor beta chain was recovered during a study of neurological immune-mediated disorders. V was clipped by 4 bases and J by 7 bases; unmatched bases: 6. The CDR3 is 15 amino acids. The germline V gene has CDR1 SGHRS and CDR2 YFSETQ. TCRdb re-analysed the 5' RACE reads in MiXCR, keeping a single row per CDR3 protein. The table lists 30,000 to 45,000 distinct CDR3 sequences, roughly 10% of them singletons. The specimen sequenced was CD4+ T cells from blood. The chain couples TRBV5-1 to TRBJ1-6, with TRBD1 matching over 9 bases. The TCR sequence derives from a young woman with HTLV-1-associated myelopathy (HAM/TSP). The DNA for the CDR3 is TGCGCCAGCAGCCCCGGGACAGGGATGAATTCACCCCTCCACTTT. Translating gives CASSPGTGMNSPLHF.